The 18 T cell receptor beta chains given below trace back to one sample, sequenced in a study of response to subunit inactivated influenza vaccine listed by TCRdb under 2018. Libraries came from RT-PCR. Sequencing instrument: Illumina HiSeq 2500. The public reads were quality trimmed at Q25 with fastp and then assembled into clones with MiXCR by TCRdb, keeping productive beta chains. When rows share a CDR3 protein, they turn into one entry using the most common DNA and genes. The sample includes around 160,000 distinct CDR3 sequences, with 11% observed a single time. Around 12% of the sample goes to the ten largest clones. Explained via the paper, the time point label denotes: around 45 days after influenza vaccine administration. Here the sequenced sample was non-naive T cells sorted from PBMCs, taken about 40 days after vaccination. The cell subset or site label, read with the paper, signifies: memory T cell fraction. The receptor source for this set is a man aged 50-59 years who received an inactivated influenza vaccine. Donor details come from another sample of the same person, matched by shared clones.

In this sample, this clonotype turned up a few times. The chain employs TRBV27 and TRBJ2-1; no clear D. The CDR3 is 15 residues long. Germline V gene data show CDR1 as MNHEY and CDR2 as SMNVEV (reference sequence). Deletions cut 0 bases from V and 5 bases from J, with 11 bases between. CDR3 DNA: TGTGCCAGCAGTTTATCGCCTGGCTACGACAATGAGCAGTTCTTC. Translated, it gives CASSLSPGYDNEQFF.

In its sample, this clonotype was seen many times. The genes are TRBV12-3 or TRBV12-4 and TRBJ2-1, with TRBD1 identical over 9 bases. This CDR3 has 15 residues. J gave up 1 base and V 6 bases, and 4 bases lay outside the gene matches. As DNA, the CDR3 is TGTGCCAGCAGGCAACAGGGGGCTTCCTACAATGAGCAGTTCTTC. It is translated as CASRQQGASYNEQFF.

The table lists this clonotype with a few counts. CDR3 amino acids: CASNPGPHEKLFF. DNA for the CDR3: TGTGCCAGCAACCCGGGGCCACATGAAAAACTGTTTTTT. This chain links TRBV12-3 or TRBV12-4 with TRBJ1-4; tentatively, D is TRBD1 (5 bases). CDR3 length: 13 amino acids. Trimming removed 7 bases from V and 6 bases from J, with 12 bases in between.

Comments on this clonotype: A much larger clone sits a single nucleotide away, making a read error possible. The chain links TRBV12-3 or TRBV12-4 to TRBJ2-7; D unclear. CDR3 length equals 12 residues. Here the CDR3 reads CAISDPGSPASF. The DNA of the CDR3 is TGTGCCATCAGCGACCCGGGCTCACCAGCTTCTTTC.

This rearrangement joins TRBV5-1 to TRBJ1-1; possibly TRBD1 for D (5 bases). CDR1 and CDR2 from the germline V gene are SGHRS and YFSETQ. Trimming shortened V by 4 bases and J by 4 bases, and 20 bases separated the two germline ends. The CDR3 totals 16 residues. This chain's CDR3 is CASSIGTGIRGTEAFF. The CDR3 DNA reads TGCGCCAGCAGCATCGGGACTGGGATTCGTGGCACTGAAGCTTTCTTT.

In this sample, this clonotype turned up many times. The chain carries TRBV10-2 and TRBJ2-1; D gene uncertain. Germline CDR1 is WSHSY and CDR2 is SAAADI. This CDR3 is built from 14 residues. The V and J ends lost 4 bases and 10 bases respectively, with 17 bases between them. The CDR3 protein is CASSVLAVHREQFF. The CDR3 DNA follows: TGCGCCAGCAGTGTTCTGGCGGTCCACCGAGAGCAGTTCTTC.

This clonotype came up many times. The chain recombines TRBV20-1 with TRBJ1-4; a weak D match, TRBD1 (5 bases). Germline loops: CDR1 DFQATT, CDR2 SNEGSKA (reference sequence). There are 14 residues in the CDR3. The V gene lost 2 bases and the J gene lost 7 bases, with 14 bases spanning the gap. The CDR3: CSARQGTWGEKLFF. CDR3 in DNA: TGCAGTGCTAGACAAGGGACCTGGGGTGAAAAACTGTTTTTT.

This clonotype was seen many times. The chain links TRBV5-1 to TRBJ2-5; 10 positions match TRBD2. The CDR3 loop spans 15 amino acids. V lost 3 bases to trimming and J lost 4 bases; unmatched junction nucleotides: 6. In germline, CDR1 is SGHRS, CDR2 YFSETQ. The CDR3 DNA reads TGCGCCAGCAGCTCAGGGGCTAGCGGGGGAGAGACCCAGTACTTC. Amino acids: CASSSGASGGETQYF.

The CDR3 reads CASSYLFYSNQPQHF. As DNA, the CDR3 is TGTGCCAGCAGTTACCTTTTTTATAGCAATCAGCCCCAGCATTTT. This chain uses TRBV6-2 or TRBV6-3 with TRBJ1-5, with D hard to call. The CDR3 spans 15 residues. Trimming took off 2 bases at V and 0 bases at J, with 8 bases between the two ends. The germline V gene has CDR1 MNHEY and CDR2 SVGEGT.

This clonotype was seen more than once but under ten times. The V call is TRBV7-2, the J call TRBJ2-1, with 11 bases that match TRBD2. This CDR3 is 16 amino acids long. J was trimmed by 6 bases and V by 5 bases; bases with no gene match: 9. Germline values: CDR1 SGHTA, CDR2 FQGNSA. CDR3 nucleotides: TGTGCCAGCAGCCCGGTTAGCGGGAGGGTCCGCAATGAGCAGTTCTTC. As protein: CASSPVSGRVRNEQFF.

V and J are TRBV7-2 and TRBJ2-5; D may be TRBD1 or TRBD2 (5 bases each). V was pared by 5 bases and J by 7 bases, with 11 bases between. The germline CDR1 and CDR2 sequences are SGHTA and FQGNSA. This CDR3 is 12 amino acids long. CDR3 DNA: TGTGCCAGCAGCCCCGTGAGGGGGACCCAGTACTTC. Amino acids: CASSPVRGTQYF.

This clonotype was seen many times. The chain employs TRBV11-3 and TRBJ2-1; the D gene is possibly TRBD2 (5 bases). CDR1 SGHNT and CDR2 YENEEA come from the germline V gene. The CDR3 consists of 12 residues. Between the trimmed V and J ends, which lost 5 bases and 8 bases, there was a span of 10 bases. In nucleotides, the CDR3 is TGTGCCAGCAGCCCAAACGGGGATGAGCAGTTCTTC. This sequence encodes CASSPNGDEQFF.

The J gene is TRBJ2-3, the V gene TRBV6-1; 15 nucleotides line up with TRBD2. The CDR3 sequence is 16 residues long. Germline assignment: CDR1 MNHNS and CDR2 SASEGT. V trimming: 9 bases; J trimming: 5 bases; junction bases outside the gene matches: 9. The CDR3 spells CASCGTSGRPKDTQYF. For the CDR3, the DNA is TGTGCCAGTTGCGGGACTAGCGGGAGGCCCAAAGATACGCAGTATTTT.

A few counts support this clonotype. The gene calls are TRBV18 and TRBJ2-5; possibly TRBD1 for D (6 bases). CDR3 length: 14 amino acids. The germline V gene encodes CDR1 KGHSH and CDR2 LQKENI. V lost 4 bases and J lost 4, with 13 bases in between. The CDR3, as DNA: TGTGCCAGCTCACAGGGGACACGGGGAGAGACCCAGTACTTC. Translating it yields CASSQGTRGETQYF.

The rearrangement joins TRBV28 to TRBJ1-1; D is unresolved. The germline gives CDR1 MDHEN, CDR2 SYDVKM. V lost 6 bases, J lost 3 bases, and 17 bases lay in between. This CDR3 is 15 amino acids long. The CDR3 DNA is TGTGCCAGCAGCACCCATGTCGGGGTGTACACTGAAGCTTTCTTT. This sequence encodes CASSTHVGVYTEAFF.

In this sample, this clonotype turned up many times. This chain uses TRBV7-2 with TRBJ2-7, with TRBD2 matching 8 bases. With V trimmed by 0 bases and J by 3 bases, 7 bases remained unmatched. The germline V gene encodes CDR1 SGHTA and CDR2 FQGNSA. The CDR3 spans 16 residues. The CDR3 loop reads CASSLASGGRDYEQYF. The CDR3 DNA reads TGTGCCAGCAGCTTAGCGAGCGGGGGTCGGGACTACGAGCAGTACTTC.

For the CDR3, the DNA is TGTGCCAGCAGATCACTCCAGGGGAACACTGAAGCTTTCTTT. Amino acids: CASRSLQGNTEAFF. The chain has TRBV28 and TRBJ1-1, with D perhaps matching TRBD1 (5 bases). The ends were cut back, 6 bases at V and 1 base at J, with 12 bases in the middle. The V gene's germline CDR1 is MDHEN and CDR2 SYDVKM. The CDR3 has 14 residues.

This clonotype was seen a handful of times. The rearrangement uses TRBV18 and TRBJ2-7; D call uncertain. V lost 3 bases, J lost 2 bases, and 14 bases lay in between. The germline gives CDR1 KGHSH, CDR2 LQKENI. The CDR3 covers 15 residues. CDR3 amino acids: CASSPLGVGTYEQYF. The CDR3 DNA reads TGTGCCAGCTCACCCCTTGGGGTGGGGACCTACGAGCAGTACTTC.